This T cell receptor beta chain was sequenced in a study of spatial heterogeneity in lung cancer. TCRdb analysed the 5' RACE reads with MiXCR anew, one entry per CDR3 protein. The profile shows tens of thousands of distinct CDR3 sequences, 6.5% to 8.5% of them singletons. The time point: sample taken at primary tumor resection. This clonotype was picked up many times. The sequence was obtained from a male donor with early-stage non-small cell lung cancer. The source was PBMCs, collected at surgery.

In nucleotides, the CDR3 is TGCAGCGTTGGGGGGAGCGGGAGAAAAGATACGCAGTATTTT. Residues: CSVGGSGRKDTQYF. The chain recombines TRBV29-1 with TRBJ2-3; 8 nucleotides agree with TRBD2. The CDR3 totals 14 residues. Germline trimming cut 4 bases from V and 5 bases from J; bases unmatched to any gene: 8. Per the germline V gene, CDR1 is SQVTM and CDR2 is ANQGSEA.